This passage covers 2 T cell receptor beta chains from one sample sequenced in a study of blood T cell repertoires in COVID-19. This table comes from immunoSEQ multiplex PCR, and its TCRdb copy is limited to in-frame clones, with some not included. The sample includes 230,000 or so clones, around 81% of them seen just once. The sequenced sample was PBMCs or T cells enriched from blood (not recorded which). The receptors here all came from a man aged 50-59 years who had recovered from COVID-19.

CDR3 bases: TGTGCCAGCAGCTTGAGGGGGCTGAACACTGAAGCTTTCTTT. This codes for CASSLRGLNTEAFF. The V call is TRBV5-5, the J call TRBJ1-1; 7 nucleotides align to TRBD1. V dropped 1 base and J dropped 0; count of bases not matched to a gene: 0. This CDR3 is 14 amino acids long. Germline V gene data show CDR1 as SGHKS and CDR2 as YYEKEE (reference sequence). Supplemented by reference TRBV5-5 and TRBJ1-1, the full variable domain reads DAGVTQSPTHLIKTRGQQVTLRCSPISGHKSVSWYQQVLGQGPQFIFQYYEKEERGRGNFPDRFSARQFPNYSSELNVNALLLGDSALYLCASSLRGLNTEAFFGQGTRLTVV.

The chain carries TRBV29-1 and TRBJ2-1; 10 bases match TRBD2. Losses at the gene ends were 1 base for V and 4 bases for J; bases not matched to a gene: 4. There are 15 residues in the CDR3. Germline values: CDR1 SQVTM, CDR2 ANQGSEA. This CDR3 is CSVEGTSGVYNEQFF. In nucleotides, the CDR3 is TGCAGCGTTGAAGGGACTAGCGGCGTTTACAATGAGCAGTTCTTC.